The entry below gives a single T cell receptor beta chain sequence along with its context. Amplification of TCR beta CDR3 regions was performed using RNA transcripts as template. Using the HTBI primer set, a first-round RT-PCR was run on the TCR CDR3. From the multiplex PCR reads, TCRdb called clonotypes with MiXCR, one entry per CDR3 protein. The sample carries roughly 400,000 distinct CDR3 sequences, around 16% recorded once. The CDR3 loop spans 17 amino acids. Germline CDR1 is SGDLS and CDR2 is YYNGEE. V lost 0 bases to trimming and J lost 0 bases; unmatched junction nucleotides: 7. The data were taken from a study of T cells in Graves' hyperthyroidism and ophthalmopathy.

This sequence originates from a woman aged 18-35 years with Graves' hyperthyroidism that later progressed to Graves' ophthalmopathy. The sequenced sample was blood. This rearrangement joins TRBV9 to TRBJ2-3; the match to TRBD2 covers 7 bases. CDR3 residues: CASSVADKRGSTDTQYF. CDR3 in DNA: TGTGCCAGCAGCGTAGCTGACAAGCGGGGTAGCACAGATACGCAGTATTTT.